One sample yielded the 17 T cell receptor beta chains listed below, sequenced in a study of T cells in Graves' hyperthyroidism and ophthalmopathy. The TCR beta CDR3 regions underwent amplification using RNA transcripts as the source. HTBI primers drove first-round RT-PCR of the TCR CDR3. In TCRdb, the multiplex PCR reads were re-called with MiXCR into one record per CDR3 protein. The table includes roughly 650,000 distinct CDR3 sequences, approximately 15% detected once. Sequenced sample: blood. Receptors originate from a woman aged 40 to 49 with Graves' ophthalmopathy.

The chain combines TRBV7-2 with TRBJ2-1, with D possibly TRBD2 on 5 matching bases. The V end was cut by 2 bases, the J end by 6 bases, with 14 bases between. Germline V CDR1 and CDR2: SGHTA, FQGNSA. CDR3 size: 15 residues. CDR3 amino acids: CASSLPGWLANEQFF. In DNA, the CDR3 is TGTGCCAGCAGCTTACCGGGGTGGCTAGCCAATGAGCAGTTCTTC.

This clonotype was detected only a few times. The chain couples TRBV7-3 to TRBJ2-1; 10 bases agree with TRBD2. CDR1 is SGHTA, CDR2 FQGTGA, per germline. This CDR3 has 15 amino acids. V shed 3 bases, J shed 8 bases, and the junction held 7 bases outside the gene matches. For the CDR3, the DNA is TGTGCCAGCAGCTTGCTAGCGGGGGTGGAGTATGAGCAGTTCTTC. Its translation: CASSLLAGVEYEQFF.

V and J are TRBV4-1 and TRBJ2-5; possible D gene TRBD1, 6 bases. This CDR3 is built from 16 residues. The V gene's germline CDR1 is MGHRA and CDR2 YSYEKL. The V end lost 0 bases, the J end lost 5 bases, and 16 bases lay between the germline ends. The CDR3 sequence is CASSQDFTARGETQYF. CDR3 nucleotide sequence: TGCGCCAGCAGCCAAGATTTCACAGCGAGGGGGGAGACCCAGTACTTC.

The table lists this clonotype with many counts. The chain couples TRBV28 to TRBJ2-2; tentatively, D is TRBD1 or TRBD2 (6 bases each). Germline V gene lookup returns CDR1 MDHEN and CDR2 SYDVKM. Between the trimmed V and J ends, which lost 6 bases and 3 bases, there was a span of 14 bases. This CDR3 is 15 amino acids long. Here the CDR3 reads CASSPQGGYTGELFF. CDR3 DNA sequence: TGTGCCAGCAGCCCACAGGGAGGTTACACCGGGGAGCTGTTTTTT.

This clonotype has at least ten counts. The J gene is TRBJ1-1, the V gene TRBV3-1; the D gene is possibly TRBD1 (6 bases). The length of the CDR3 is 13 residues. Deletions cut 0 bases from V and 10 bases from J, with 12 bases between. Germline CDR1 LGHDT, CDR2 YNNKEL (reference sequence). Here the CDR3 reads CASSQDWGAGAFF. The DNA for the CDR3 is TGTGCCAGCAGCCAAGATTGGGGGGCAGGAGCTTTCTTT. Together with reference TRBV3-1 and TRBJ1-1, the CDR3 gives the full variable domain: DTAVSQTPKYLVTQMGNDKSIKCEQNLGHDTMYWYKQDSKKFLKIMFSYNNKELIINETVPNRFSPKSPDKAHLNLHINSLELGDSAVYFCASSQDWGAGAFFGQGTRLTVV.

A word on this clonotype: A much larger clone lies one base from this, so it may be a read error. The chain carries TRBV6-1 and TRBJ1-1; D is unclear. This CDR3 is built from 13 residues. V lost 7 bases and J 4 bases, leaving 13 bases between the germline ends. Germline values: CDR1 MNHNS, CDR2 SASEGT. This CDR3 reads CASKTSWSTEAFF. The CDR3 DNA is TGTGCCAGCAAGACGTCTTGGAGCACTGAAGCTTTCTTT.

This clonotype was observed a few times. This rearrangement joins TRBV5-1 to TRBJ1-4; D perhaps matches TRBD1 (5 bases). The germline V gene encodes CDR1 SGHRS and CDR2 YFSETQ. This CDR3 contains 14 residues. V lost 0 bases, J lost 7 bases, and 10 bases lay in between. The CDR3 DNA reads TGCGCCAGCAGCTTGGGACAGATAACTGAAAAACTGTTTTTT. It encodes CASSLGQITEKLFF. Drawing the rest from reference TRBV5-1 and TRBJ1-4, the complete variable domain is KAGVTQTPRYLIKTRGQQVTLSCSPISGHRSVSWYQQTPGQGLQFLFEYFSETQRNKGNFPGRFSGRQFSNSRSEMNVSTLELGDSALYLCASSLGQITEKLFFGSGTQLSVL.

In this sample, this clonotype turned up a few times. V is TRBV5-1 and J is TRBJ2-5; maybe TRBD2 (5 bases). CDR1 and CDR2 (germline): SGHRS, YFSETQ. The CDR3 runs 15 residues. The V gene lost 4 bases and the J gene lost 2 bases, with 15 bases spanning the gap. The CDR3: CASSPPEGYQETQYF. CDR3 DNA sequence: TGCGCCAGCAGCCCTCCAGAGGGATATCAAGAGACCCAGTACTTC.

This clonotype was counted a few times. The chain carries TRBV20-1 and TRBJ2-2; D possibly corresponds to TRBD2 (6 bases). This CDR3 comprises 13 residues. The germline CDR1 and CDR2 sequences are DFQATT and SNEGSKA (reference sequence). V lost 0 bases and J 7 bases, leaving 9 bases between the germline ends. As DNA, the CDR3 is TGCAGTGCTAGAGATTCCGGGGGCGGGGAGCTGTTTTTT. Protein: CSARDSGGGELFF.

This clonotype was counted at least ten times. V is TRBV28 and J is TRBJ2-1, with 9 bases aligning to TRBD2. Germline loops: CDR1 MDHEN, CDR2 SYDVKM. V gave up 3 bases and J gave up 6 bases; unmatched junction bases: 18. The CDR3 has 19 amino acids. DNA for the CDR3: TGTGCCAGCAGTTTGGTGGGCAGCCCCGGCGGGAGGGCCATCAATGAGCAGTTCTTC. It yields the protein CASSLVGSPGGRAINEQFF.

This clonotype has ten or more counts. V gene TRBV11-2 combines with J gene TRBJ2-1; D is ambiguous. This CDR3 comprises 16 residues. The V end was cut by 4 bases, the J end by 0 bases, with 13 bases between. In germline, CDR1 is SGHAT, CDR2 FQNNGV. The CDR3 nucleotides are TGTGCCAGCAGCTCCGGACCGGACCTCTCCTACAATGAGCAGTTCTTC. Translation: CASSSGPDLSYNEQFF. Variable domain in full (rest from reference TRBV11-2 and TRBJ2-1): EAGVAQSPRYKIIEKRQSVAFWCNPISGHATLYWYQQILGQGPKLLIQFQNNGVVDDSQLPKDRFSAERLKGVDSTLKIQPAKLEDSAVYLCASSSGPDLSYNEQFFGPGTRLTVL.

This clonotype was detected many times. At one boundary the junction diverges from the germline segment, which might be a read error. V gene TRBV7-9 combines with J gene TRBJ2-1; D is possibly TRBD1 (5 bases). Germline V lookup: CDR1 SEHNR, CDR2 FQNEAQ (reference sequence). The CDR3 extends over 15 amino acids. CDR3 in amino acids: CASSFPGQGANGQFF. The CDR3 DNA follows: TGTGCCAGCAGCTTCCCCGGCCAGGGTGCGAATGGGCAGTTCTTC. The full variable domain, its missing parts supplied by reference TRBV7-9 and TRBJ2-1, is DTGVSQNPRHKITKRGQNVTFRCDPISEHNRLYWYRQTLGQGPEFLTYFQNEAQLEKSRLLSDRFSAERPKGSFSTLEIQRTEQGDSAMYLCASSFPGQGANGQFFGPGTRLTVL.

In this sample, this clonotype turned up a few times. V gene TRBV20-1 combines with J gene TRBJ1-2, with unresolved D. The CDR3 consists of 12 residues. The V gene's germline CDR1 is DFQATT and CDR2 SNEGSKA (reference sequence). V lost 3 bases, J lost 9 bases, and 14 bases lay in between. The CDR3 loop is CSASSGTFSYTF. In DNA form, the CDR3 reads TGCAGTGCTAGTTCCGGAACCTTTAGCTACACCTTC.

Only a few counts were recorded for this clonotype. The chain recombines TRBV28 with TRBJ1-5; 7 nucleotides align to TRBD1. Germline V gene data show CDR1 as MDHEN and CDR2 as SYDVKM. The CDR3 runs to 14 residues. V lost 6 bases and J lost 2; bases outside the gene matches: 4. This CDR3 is CASRETGGNQPQHF. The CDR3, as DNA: TGTGCCAGCAGGGAAACAGGGGGCAATCAGCCCCAGCATTTT.

The CDR3 is CASSPRLVRGEQFF. The CDR3 DNA reads as TGTGCCAGCAGCCCCAGACTAGTGAGAGGTGAGCAGTTCTTC. The chain uses TRBV7-9 and TRBJ2-1, with TRBD2 as a possible D gene (6 bases). In germline, CDR1 is SEHNR, CDR2 FQNEAQ (reference sequence). The CDR3 has 14 residues. V lost 5 bases, J lost 9 bases, and 17 bases lay in between. Using reference TRBV7-9 and TRBJ2-1 for the parts outside the CDR3, the full variable domain is DTGVSQNPRHKITKRGQNVTFRCDPISEHNRLYWYRQTLGQGPEFLTYFQNEAQLEKSRLLSDRFSAERPKGSFSTLEIQRTEQGDSAMYLCASSPRLVRGEQFFGPGTRLTVL.

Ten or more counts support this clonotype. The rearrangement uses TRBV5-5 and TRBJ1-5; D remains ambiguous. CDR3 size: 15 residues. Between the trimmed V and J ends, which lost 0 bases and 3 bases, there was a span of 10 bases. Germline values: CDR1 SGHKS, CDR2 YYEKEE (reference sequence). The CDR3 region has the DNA TGTGCCAGCAGCTTGGATTCCCTCCCCAATCAGCCCCAGCATTTT. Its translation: CASSLDSLPNQPQHF.

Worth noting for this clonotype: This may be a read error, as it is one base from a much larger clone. The CDR3 is CAWGVQQAIYGYTF. The DNA for the CDR3 is TGTGCCTGGGGTGTACAACAGGCTATATATGGCTACACCTTC. J is TRBJ1-2 and V is TRBV30; D perhaps matches TRBD1 (5 bases). CDR3 length equals 14 residues. The germline V gene encodes CDR1 GTSNPN and CDR2 SVGIG (reference sequence). The variable domain in full, with the rest retrieved from reference TRBV30 and TRBJ1-2, is SQTIHQWPATLVQPVGSPLSLECTVEGTSNPNLYWYRQAAGRGLQLLFYSVGIGQISSEVPQNLSASRPQDRQFILSSKKLLLSDSGFYLCAWGVQQAIYGYTFGSGTRLTVV.